This T cell receptor beta chain stems from a study of control samples from healthy donors and cancer patients. Repertoires were generated with immunoSEQ multiplex PCR, while TCRdb's copy carries only in-frame clones and drops some. The sample carries 71,000 or so clones, roughly 86% recorded once. V was shortened by 6 bases and J by 5 bases, with 14 bases between the two germline ends. CDR1 is SGHDT, CDR2 YYEEEE, per germline. The CDR3 spans 13 residues. The genes are TRBV5-6 and TRBJ1-1; D unresolved. The sequencing sample was made of PBMCs. The clonotype comes from a man between 60 and 70 years old with lung cancer. The CDR3 loop reads CASTGLKRTEAFF. The CDR3, as DNA: TGTGCCAGCACCGGGTTGAAGCGGACTGAAGCTTTCTTT.